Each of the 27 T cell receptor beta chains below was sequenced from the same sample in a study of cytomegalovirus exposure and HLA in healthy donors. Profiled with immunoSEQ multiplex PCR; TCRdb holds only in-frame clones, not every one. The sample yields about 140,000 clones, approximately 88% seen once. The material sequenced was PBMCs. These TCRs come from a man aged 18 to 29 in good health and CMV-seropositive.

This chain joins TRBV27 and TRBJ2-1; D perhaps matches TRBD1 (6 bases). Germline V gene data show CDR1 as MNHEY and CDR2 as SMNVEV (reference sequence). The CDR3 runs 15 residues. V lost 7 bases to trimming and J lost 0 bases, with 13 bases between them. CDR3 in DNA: TGTGCCAGCATGTGGACAGCTAACTCCTACAATGAGCAGTTCTTC. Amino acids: CASMWTANSYNEQFF.

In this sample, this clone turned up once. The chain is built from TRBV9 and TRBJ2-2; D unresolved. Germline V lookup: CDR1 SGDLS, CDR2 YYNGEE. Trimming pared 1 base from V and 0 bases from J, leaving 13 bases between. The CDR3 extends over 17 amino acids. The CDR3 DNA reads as TGTGCCAGCAGCGTACTCGGCAGGCTCGCGAACACCGGGGAGCTGTTTTTT. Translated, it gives CASSVLGRLANTGELFF.

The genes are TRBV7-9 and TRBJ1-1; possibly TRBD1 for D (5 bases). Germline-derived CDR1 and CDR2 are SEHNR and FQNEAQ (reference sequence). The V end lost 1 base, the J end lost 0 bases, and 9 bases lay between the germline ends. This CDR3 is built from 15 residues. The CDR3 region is CASSLVRVLNTEAFF. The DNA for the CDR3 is TGTGCCAGCAGCTTAGTCAGGGTCCTGAACACTGAAGCTTTCTTT. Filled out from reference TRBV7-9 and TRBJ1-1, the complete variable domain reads DTGVSQNPRHKITKRGQNVTFRCDPISEHNRLYWYRQTLGQGPEFLTYFQNEAQLEKSRLLSDRFSAERPKGSFSTLEIQRTEQGDSAMYLCASSLVRVLNTEAFFGQGTRLTVV.

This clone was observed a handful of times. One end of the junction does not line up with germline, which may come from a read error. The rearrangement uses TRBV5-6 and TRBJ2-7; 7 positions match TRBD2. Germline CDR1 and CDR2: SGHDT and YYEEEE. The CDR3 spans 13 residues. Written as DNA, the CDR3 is TGTGCCAGCAGTTTGGGGACTATCTCCGAGCAGTACTTC. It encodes CASSLGTISEQYF.

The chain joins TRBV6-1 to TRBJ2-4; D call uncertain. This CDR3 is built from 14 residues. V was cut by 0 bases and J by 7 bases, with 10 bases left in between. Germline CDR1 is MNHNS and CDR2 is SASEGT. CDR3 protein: CASSEAELRNIQYF. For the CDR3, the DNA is TGTGCCAGCAGTGAAGCAGAACTACGGAACATTCAGTACTTC.

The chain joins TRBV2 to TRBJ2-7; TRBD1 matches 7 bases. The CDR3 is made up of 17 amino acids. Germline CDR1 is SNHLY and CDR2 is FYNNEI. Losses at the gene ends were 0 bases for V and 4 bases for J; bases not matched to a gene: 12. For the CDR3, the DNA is TGTGCCAGCAGTGAAGCGCAAGGGGGCGCTGATAGATACGAGCAGTACTTC. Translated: CASSEAQGGADRYEQYF.

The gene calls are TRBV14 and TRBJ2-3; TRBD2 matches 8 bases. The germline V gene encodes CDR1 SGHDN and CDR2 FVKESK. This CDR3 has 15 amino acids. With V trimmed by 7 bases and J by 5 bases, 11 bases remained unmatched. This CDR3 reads CASNPSGGPGDTQYF. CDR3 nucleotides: TGTGCCAGCAATCCTTCGGGAGGGCCAGGAGATACGCAGTATTTT.

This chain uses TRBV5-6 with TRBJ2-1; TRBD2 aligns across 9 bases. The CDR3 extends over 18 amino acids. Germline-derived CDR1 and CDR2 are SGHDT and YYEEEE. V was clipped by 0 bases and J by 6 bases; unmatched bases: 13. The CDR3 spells CASSLEGAGTSSFNEQFF. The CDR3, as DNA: TGTGCCAGCAGCTTGGAGGGGGCCGGGACTAGCTCGTTCAATGAGCAGTTCTTC.

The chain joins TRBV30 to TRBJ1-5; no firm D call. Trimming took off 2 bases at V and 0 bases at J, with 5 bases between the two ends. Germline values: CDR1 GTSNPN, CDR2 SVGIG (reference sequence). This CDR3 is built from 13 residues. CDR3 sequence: CAWSIGSNQPQHF. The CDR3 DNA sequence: TGTGCCTGGAGTATCGGTAGCAATCAGCCCCAGCATTTT.

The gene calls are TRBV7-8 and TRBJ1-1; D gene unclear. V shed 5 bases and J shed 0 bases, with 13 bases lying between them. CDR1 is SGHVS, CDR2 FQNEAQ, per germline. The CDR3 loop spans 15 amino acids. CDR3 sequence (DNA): TGTGCCAGCAGCACCTTACGGAGAATGAACACTGAAGCTTTCTTT. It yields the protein CASSTLRRMNTEAFF.

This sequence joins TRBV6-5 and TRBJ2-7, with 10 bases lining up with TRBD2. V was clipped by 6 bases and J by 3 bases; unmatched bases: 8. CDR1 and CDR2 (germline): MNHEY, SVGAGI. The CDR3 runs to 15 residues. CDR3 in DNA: TGTGCCAGCAGGCTGCTAGCGGGGGCGAACTACGAGCAGTACTTC. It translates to CASRLLAGANYEQYF.

The CDR3 sequence is CASSLSGRYGYTF. The CDR3 DNA reads as TGTGCCAGCAGTTTATCAGGGAGGTATGGCTACACCTTC. This chain uses TRBV28 with TRBJ1-2; D perhaps matches TRBD1 (5 bases). CDR1 and CDR2 (germline): MDHEN, SYDVKM. Trimming removed 1 base at V and 5 bases at J, with 8 bases between. The CDR3 runs 13 residues.

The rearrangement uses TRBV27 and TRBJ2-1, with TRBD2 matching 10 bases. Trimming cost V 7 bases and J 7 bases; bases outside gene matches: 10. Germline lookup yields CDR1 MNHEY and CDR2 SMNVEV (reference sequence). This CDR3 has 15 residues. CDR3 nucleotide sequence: TGTGCCAGCACCCTCATCAGCGGGGGGGGAAATGAGCAGTTCTTC. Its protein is CASTLISGGGNEQFF.

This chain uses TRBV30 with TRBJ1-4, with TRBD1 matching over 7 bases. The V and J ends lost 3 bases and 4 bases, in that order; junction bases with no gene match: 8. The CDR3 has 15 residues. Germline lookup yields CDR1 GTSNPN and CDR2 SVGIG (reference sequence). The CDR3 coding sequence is TGTGCCTGGAGCTGGACCAGGGGGAGTAATGAAAAACTGTTTTTT. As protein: CAWSWTRGSNEKLFF.

CDR3 DNA sequence: TGTGCCAGCAGTGACAGGGGCCTCTATGGCTACACCTTC. It translates to CASSDRGLYGYTF. The chain carries TRBV6-5 and TRBJ1-2, with 8 positions matching TRBD1. The length of the CDR3 is 13 residues. Trimming removed 5 bases from V and 4 bases from J; junction bases left unmatched: 3. From germline, CDR1 is MNHEY and CDR2 SVGAGI.

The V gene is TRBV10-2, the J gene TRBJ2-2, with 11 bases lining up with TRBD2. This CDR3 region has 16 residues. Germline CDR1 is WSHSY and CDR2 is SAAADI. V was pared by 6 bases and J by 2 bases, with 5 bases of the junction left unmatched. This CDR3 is CASRLAGAGNTGELFF. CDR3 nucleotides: TGCGCCAGCAGACTAGCGGGAGCCGGAAACACCGGGGAGCTGTTTTTT.

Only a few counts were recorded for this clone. The DNA of the CDR3 is TGTGCCAGCAGTCCCGGGACAGCCTCTGGCGGGGAGCTGTTTTTT. Protein product: CASSPGTASGGELFF. The chain employs TRBV6-4 and TRBJ2-2, with 7 bases identical to TRBD1. The V gene end was trimmed by 5 bases and the J gene end by 7 bases; junction bases not matched to a gene: 10. CDR1 is MRHNA, CDR2 SNTAGT, per germline. This CDR3 contains 15 residues.

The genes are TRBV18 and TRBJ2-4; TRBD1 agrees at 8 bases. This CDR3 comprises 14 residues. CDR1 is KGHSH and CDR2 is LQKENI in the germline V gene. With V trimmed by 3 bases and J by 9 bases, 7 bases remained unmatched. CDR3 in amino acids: CASSPTGDRGIQYF. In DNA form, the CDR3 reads TGTGCCAGCTCACCGACAGGGGATCGGGGCATTCAGTACTTC.

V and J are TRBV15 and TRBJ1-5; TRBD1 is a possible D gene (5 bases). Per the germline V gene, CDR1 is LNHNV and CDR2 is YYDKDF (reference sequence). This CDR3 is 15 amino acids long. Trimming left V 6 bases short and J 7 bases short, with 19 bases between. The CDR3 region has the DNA TGTGCCACCAGAGATGGCACCTCAGGGCGGCAGCCCCAGCATTTT. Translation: CATRDGTSGRQPQHF.

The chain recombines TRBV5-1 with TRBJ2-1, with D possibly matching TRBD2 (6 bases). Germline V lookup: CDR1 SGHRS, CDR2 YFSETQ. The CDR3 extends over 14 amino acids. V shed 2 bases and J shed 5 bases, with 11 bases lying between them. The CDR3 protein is CASSFRDSNNEQFF. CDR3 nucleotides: TGCGCCAGCAGCTTCAGGGACTCAAACAATGAGCAGTTCTTC.

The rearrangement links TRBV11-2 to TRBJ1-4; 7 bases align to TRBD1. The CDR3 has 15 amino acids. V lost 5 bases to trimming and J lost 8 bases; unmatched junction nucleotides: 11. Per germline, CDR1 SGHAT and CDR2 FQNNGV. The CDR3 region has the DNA TGTGCCAGCAGCAGGTTGACAGGGAAGTGGGAAAAACTGTTTTTT. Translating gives CASSRLTGKWEKLFF.

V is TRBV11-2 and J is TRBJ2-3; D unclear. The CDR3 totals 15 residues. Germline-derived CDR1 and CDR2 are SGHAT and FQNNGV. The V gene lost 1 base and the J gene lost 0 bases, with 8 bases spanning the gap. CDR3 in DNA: TGTGCCAGCAGCTTAGGGCCTGTTAGCACAGATACGCAGTATTTT. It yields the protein CASSLGPVSTDTQYF.

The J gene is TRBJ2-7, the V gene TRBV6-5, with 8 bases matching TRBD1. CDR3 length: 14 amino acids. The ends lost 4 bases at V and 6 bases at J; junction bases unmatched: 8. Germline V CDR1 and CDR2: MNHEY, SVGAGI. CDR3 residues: CASSLAAGGREQYF. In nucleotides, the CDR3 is TGTGCCAGCAGTTTAGCGGCAGGGGGCCGCGAGCAGTACTTC.

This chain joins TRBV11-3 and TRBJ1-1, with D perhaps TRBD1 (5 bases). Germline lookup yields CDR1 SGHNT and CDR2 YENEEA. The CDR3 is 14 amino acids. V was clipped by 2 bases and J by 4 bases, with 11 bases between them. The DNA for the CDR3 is TGTGCCAGCAGCTTATCGGGGGTAGGCACTGAAGCTTTCTTT. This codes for CASSLSGVGTEAFF.

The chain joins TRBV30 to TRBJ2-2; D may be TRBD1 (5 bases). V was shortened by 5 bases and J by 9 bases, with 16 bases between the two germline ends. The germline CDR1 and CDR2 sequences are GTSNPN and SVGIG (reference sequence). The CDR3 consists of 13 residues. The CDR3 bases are TGTGCCTGGTATATCTGGGGCCGGAGGGAGCTGTTTTTT. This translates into CAWYIWGRRELFF.

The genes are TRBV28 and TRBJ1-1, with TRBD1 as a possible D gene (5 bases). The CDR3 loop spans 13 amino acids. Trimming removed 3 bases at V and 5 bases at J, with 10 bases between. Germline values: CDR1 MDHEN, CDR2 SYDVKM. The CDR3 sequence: CASSLEGRTEAFF. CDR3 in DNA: TGTGCCAGCAGTTTGGAGGGGAGAACTGAAGCTTTCTTT.

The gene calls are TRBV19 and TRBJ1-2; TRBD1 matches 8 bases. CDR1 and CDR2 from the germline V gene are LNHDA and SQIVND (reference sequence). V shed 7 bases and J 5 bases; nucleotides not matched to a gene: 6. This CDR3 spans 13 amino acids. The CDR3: CASTPGQGYGYTF. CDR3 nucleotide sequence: TGTGCCAGTACCCCCGGACAGGGTTATGGCTACACCTTC.